The sequence of this T cell receptor (beta chain) was determined in a study of blood T cell repertoires in COVID-19. Study information: Italy, Spain and the United States were the sources of the convalescent and acute COVID-19 samples. Sample material is recorded as cDNA or gDNA derived from T cells, B-cell-depleted T cells, or PBMCs.

This clone was found once. As processed by the authors: Estimation of nucleated cell counts relied on the amplification of reference gene primers. The assay was immunoSEQ multiplex PCR, and TCRdb's table has in-frame clones only and misses some. The V and J calls and clone size come from that table; D and trimming were worked out from the DNA. Of 60,000 to 70,000 clones detected, around 85% appear once; the ten largest clones hold 4.5% to 7%. Germline trimming cut 7 bases from V and 4 bases from J; bases unmatched to any gene: 5. This CDR3 is built from 13 residues. The origin of this receptor is a woman between 65 and 79 years old with acute or convalescent COVID-19. V usage is TRBV12-3 or TRBV12-4 and J usage is TRBJ1-2; 8 bases line up with TRBD1. Specimen: peripheral blood. The CDR3 region is CASTRTGTYGYTF. The DNA of the CDR3 is TGTGCCAGCACCCGGACAGGGACCTATGGCTACACCTTC.